The next 17 T cell receptor beta chains were all read from a single sample in a study of T cells after yellow fever vaccination. TCRdb reprocessed the 5' RACE reads with MiXCR, giving one entry per CDR3 protein. Here the sample spans approximately 600,000 distinct CDR3 sequences, more than 9% being singletons. The material sequenced was PBMCs, taken on the day of the yellow fever booster vaccination. The receptors originated from a man in his thirties or forties who received the YFV17D yellow fever vaccine.

This chain links TRBV5-6 with TRBJ2-7, with 8 bases aligning to TRBD2. CDR1 SGHDT and CDR2 YYEEEE come from the germline V gene. V gave up 0 bases and J gave up 12 bases; unmatched junction bases: 8. The CDR3 spans 13 residues. Here the CDR3 reads CASSLEREGKPYF. DNA for the CDR3: TGTGCCAGCAGCTTGGAACGGGAGGGTAAGCCGTACTTC.

The chain is built from TRBV20-1 and TRBJ2-4, with 11 bases aligning to TRBD2. This CDR3 has 18 residues. V lost 0 bases to trimming and J lost 0 bases; unmatched junction nucleotides: 7. Germline CDR1 DFQATT, CDR2 SNEGSKA (reference sequence). This chain's CDR3 is CSARDGTSGPLAKNIQYF. DNA of the CDR3: TGCAGTGCTAGAGATGGGACTAGCGGTCCACTAGCCAAAAACATTCAGTACTTC.

The rearrangement links TRBV5-1 to TRBJ1-1; perhaps TRBD1 as D (6 bases). Germline CDR1 SGHRS, CDR2 YFSETQ. The V and J ends lost 4 bases and 10 bases respectively, with 14 bases between them. The CDR3 sequence is 12 residues long. CDR3 sequence: CASSATGSAAFF. The CDR3, as DNA: TGCGCCAGCAGCGCCACAGGGAGTGCAGCTTTCTTT.

The J gene is TRBJ2-3, the V gene TRBV18; D is possibly TRBD2 (5 bases). Germline V gene data show CDR1 as KGHSH and CDR2 as LQKENI. V lost 8 bases and J 1 base, leaving 13 bases between the germline ends. This CDR3 is 14 amino acids long. CDR3: CASGGGYGTDTQYF. DNA of the CDR3: TGTGCCAGCGGTGGAGGTTATGGCACAGATACGCAGTATTTT.

The V call is TRBV5-1, the J call TRBJ2-7; D perhaps matches TRBD1 (6 bases). The ends were cut back, 4 bases at V and 5 bases at J, with 13 bases in the middle. Germline CDR1 reads SGHRS; CDR2 reads YFSETQ. The CDR3 is made up of 13 amino acids. The CDR3 DNA sequence: TGCGCCAGCAGCCAACAACAGGGAAACGAGCAGTACTTC. Translating gives CASSQQQGNEQYF.

This clonotype was detected ten times or more. The chain is built from TRBV13 and TRBJ2-4; D not certain. This CDR3 has 12 amino acids. Germline V gives CDR1 PRHDT, CDR2 FYEKMQ (reference sequence). The V end lost 3 bases, the J end lost 6 bases, and 6 bases lay between the germline ends. The CDR3 coding sequence is TGTGCCAGCAGCTTCAAGGGAAACATTCAGTACTTC. It specifies CASSFKGNIQYF. The whole variable domain, filled in from reference TRBV13 and TRBJ2-4, reads AAGVIQSPRHLIKEKRETATLKCYPIPRHDTVYWYQQGPGQDPQFLISFYEKMQSDKGSIPDRFSAQQFSDYHSELNMSSLELGDSALYFCASSFKGNIQYFGAGTRLSVL.

This chain uses TRBV29-1 with TRBJ2-3; 9 bases fit TRBD2. The trim removed 4 bases at V and 1 base at J, leaving 6 bases unmatched. The germline V gene has CDR1 SQVTM and CDR2 ANQGSEA. The CDR3 contains 15 residues. DNA of the CDR3: TGCAGCGTTGTCTTGGCGGGAGGGGGCACAGATACGCAGTATTTT. Protein: CSVVLAGGGTDTQYF.

This clonotype was detected a few times. The rearrangement links TRBV2 to TRBJ2-7; possibly TRBD2 for D (5 bases). The CDR3 loop spans 15 amino acids. The V end lost 7 bases, the J end lost 3 bases, and 19 bases lay between the germline ends. Germline V gene lookup returns CDR1 SNHLY and CDR2 FYNNEI. The CDR3 DNA follows: TGTGCCAGCAAACTAGAAAAATCGGACCTCTACGAGCAGTACTTC. Translation: CASKLEKSDLYEQYF.

The J gene is TRBJ1-6, the V gene TRBV27, with unresolved D. This CDR3 contains 16 residues. Per germline, CDR1 MNHEY and CDR2 SMNVEV (reference sequence). V was trimmed by 8 bases and J by 7 bases, leaving 21 bases between them. The CDR3 DNA sequence: TGTGCCAGCCGGTGGATATCCAAAGAAGAGAATTCACCCCTCCACTTT. It yields the protein CASRWISKEENSPLHF.

This sequence joins TRBV7-2 and TRBJ2-7; a possible D gene is TRBD1 (6 bases). The CDR3 contains 14 residues. The V gene lost 8 bases and the J gene lost 6 bases, with 20 bases spanning the gap. CDR1 is SGHTA, CDR2 FQGNSA, per germline. The CDR3 loop reads CASGGEGTVSEQYF. CDR3 bases: TGTGCCAGCGGGGGCGAGGGTACGGTATCCGAGCAGTACTTC.

The CDR3 DNA sequence: TGTGCCAGCAGCTTCCTGACTAGCGGGACATCCATAACCTCCTACAATGAGCAGTTCTTC. Translation gives CASSFLTSGTSITSYNEQFF. The rearrangement joins TRBV5-6 to TRBJ2-1; 11 nucleotides align to TRBD2. J lost 0 bases, V lost 2 bases, and 13 bases had no gene match. The CDR3 length is 20 residues. Per germline, CDR1 SGHDT and CDR2 YYEEEE. Using reference TRBV5-6 and TRBJ2-1 for the parts outside the CDR3, the full variable domain is DAGVTQSPTHLIKTRGQQVTLRCSPKSGHDTVSWYQQALGQGPQFIFQYYEEEERQRGNFPDRFSGHQFPNYSSELNVNALLLGDSALYLCASSFLTSGTSITSYNEQFFGPGTRLTVL.

This clonotype has more than one count but fewer than ten. The chain recombines TRBV30 with TRBJ1-5; D is possibly TRBD1 (5 bases). CDR3 length equals 15 residues. Trimming removed 4 bases from V and 2 bases from J, with 15 bases in between. The germline V gene has CDR1 GTSNPN and CDR2 SVGIG (reference sequence). The CDR3, as DNA: TGTGCCTGGAACCTCAGGGCTTCGGGCAATCAGCCCCAGCATTTT. It encodes CAWNLRASGNQPQHF.

V and J are TRBV3-1 and TRBJ1-2; D gene uncertain. This CDR3 is 15 amino acids long. The V and J ends lost 4 bases and 4 bases respectively, with 16 bases between them. Germline CDR1 and CDR2: LGHDT and YNNKEL (reference sequence). The CDR3: CASSPRSIISYGYTF. Written as DNA, the CDR3 is TGTGCCAGCAGCCCTCGATCTATCATCAGCTATGGCTACACCTTC. The variable domain in full, with the rest retrieved from reference TRBV3-1 and TRBJ1-2, is DTAVSQTPKYLVTQMGNDKSIKCEQNLGHDTMYWYKQDSKKFLKIMFSYNNKELIINETVPNRFSPKSPDKAHLNLHINSLELGDSAVYFCASSPRSIISYGYTFGSGTRLTVV.

A few counts support this clonotype. The V gene is TRBV6-5, the J gene TRBJ1-5; D is undetermined. The CDR3 is 15 amino acids. V dropped 2 bases and J dropped 4 bases, with 12 bases sitting between them. Germline V lookup: CDR1 MNHEY, CDR2 SVGAGI. DNA of the CDR3: TGTGCCAGCAGTTACGACGAGTCGGGTAATCAGCCCCAGCATTTT. It is translated as CASSYDESGNQPQHF.

This chain joins TRBV7-2 and TRBJ2-1; D is perhaps TRBD1 or TRBD2 (5 bases each). This CDR3 contains 13 residues. V was shortened by 6 bases and J by 8 bases, with 14 bases between the two germline ends. Germline loops: CDR1 SGHTA, CDR2 FQGNSA. The CDR3 nucleotides read TGTGCCAGCAGTGTGGGGACCCCACATGAGCAGTTCTTC. It translates to CASSVGTPHEQFF.

The J gene is TRBJ2-5, the V gene TRBV3-1; D remains unclear. V lost 1 base and J lost 9, with 12 bases in between. This CDR3 region has 13 residues. CDR1 LGHDT and CDR2 YNNKEL come from the germline V gene (reference sequence). This chain's CDR3 is CASSQAITSSQYF. The CDR3 bases are TGTGCCAGCAGCCAAGCGATAACTTCCTCCCAGTACTTC.

V usage is TRBV3-1 and J usage is TRBJ2-1; D uncertain. The CDR3 is made up of 15 amino acids. The V and J ends lost 1 base and 4 bases respectively, with 11 bases between them. Germline V gives CDR1 LGHDT, CDR2 YNNKEL (reference sequence). The CDR3 loop is CASSQGYSGYNEQFF. The CDR3 coding sequence is TGTGCCAGCAGCCAAGGGTATTCTGGGTACAATGAGCAGTTCTTC.